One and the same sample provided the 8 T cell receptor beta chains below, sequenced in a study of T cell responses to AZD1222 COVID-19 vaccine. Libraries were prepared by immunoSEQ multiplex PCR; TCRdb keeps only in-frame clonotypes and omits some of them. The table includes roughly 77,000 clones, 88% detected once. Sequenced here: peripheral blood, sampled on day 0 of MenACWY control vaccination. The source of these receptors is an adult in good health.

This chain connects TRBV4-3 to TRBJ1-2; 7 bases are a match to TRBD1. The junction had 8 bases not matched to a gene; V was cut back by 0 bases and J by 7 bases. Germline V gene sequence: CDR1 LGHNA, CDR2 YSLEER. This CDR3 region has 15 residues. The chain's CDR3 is CASSQDPRGSSGYTF. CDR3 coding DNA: TGCGCCAGCAGCCAAGACCCCAGGGGGAGCAGTGGCTACACCTTC.

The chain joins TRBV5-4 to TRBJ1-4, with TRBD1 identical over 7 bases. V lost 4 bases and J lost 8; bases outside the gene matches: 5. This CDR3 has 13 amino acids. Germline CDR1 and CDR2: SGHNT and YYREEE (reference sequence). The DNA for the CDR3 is TGTGCCAGCAGCGGGGGGACAGCCGAAAAACTGTTTTTT. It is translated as CASSGGTAEKLFF.

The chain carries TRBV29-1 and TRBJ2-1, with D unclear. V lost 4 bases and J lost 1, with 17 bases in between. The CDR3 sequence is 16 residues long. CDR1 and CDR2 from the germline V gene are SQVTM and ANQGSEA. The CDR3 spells CSVGGSPGRSYNEQFF. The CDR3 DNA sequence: TGCAGCGTTGGTGGTTCTCCTGGGCGATCCTACAATGAGCAGTTCTTC.

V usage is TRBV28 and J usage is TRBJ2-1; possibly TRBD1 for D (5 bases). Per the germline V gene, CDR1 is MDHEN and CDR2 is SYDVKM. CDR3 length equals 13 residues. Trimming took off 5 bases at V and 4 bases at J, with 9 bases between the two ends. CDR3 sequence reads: CASSPDSYNEQFF. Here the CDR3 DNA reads TGTGCCAGCAGTCCCGACAGTTACAATGAGCAGTTCTTC. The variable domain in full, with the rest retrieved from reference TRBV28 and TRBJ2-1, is DVKVTQSSRYLVKRTGEKVFLECVQDMDHENMFWYRQDPGLGLRLIYFSYDVKMKEKGDIPEGYSVSREKKERFSLILESASTNQTSMYLCASSPDSYNEQFFGPGTRLTVL.

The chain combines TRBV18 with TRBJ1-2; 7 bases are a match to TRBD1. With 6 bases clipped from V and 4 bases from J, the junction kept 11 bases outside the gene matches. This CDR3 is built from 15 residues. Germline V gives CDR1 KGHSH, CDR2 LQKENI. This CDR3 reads CASSPRQGPPYGYTF. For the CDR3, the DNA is TGTGCCAGCTCTCCCCGACAGGGCCCCCCCTATGGCTACACCTTC. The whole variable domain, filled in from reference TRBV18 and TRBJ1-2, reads NAGVMQNPRHLVRRRGQEARLRCSPMKGHSHVYWYRQLPEEGLKFMVYLQKENIIDESGMPKERFSAEFPKEGPSILRIQQVVRGDSAAYFCASSPRQGPPYGYTFGSGTRLTVV.

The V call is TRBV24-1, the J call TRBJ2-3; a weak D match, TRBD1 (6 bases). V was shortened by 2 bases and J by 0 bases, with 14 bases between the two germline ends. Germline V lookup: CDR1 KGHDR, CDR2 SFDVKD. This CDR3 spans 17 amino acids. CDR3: CATSDYETGASTDTQYF. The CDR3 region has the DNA TGTGCCACCAGTGATTACGAGACAGGAGCTAGCACAGATACGCAGTATTTT.

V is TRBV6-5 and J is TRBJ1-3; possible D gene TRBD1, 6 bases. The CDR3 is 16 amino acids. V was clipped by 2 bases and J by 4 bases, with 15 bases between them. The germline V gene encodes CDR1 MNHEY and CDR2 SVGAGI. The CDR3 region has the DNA TGTGCCAGCAGTTACGGACAGTTATTAAGCGGAAACACCATATATTTT. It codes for CASSYGQLLSGNTIYF.

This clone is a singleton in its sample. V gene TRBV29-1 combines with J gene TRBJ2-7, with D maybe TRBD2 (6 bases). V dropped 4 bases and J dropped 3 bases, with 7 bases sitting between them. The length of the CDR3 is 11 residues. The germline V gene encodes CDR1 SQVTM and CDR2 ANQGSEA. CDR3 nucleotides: TGCAGCGTTGCCGGGAGCTACGAGCAGTACTTC. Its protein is CSVAGSYEQYF.